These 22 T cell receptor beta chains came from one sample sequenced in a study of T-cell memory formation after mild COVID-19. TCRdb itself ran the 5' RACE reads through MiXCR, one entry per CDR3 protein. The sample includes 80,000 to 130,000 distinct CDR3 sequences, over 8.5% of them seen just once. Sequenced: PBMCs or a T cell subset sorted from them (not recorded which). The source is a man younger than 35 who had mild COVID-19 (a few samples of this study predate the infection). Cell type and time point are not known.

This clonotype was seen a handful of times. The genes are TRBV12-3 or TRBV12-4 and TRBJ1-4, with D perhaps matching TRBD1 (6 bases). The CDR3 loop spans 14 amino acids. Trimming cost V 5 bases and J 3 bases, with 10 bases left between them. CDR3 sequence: CASSMGAANEKLFF. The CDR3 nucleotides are TGTGCCAGCAGTATGGGGGCAGCTAATGAAAAACTGTTTTTT.

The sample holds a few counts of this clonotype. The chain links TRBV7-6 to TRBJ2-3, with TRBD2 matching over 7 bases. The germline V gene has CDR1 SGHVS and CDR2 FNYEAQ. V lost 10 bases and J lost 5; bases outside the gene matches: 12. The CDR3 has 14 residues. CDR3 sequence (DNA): TGTGCCACCGCCGGCGGGGGAGGGCGAGATACGCAGTATTTT. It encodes CATAGGGGRDTQYF.

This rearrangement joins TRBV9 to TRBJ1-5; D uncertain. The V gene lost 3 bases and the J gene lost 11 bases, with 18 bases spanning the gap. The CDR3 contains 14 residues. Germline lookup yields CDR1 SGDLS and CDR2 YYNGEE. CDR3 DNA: TGTGCCAGCAGCGAAACCGGCAACCCCCGGTCCCAGCATTTT. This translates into CASSETGNPRSQHF.

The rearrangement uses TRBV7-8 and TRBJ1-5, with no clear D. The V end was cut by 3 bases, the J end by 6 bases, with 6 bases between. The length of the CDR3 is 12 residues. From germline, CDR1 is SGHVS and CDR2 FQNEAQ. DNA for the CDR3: TGTGCCAGCAGCTTTTTGAGTCAGCCCCAGCATTTT. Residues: CASSFLSQPQHF.

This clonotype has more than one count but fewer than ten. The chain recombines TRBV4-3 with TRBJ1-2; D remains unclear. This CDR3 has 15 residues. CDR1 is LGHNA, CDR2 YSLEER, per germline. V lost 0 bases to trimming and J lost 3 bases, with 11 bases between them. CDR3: CASSQDRFMDYGYTF. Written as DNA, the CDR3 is TGCGCCAGCAGCCAAGATAGGTTTATGGACTATGGCTACACCTTC.

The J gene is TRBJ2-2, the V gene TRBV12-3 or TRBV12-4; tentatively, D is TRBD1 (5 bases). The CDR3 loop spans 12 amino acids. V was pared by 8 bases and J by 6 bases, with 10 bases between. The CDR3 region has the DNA TGTGCCAGCGGTTCAGGGCCCGGGGAGCTGTTTTTT. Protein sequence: CASGSGPGELFF.

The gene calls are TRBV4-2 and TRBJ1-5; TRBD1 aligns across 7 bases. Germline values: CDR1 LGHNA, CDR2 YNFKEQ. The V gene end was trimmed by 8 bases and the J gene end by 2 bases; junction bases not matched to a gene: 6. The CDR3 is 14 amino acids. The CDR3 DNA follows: TGTGCCAGCGGGACTGGACAGGGCAATCAGCCCCAGCATTTT. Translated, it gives CASGTGQGNQPQHF.

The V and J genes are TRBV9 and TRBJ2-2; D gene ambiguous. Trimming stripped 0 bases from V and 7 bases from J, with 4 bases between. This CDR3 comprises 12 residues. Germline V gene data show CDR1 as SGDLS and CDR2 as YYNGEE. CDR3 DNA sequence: TGTGCCAGCAGCGTAGAGGGCGGGGAGCTGTTTTTT. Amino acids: CASSVEGGELFF.

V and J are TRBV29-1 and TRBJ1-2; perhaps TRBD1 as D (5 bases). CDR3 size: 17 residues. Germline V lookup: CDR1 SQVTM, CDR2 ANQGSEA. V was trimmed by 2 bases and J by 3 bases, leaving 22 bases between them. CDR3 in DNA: TGCAGCGTTGAAATCGCTATCCGGAGGGGCGCTTACTATGGCTACACCTTC. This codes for CSVEIAIRRGAYYGYTF.

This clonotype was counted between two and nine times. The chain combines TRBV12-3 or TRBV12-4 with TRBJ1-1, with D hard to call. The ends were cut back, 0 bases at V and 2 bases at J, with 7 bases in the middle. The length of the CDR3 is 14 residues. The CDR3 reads CASSLAGSNTEAFF. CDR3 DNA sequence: TGTGCCAGCAGTTTAGCGGGATCTAACACTGAAGCTTTCTTT.

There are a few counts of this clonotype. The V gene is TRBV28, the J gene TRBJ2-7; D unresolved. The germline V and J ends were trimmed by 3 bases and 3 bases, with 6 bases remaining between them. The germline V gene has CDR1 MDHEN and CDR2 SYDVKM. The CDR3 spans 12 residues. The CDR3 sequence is CASSFWGYEQYV. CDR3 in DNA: TGTGCCAGCAGTTTTTGGGGCTACGAGCAGTACGTC.

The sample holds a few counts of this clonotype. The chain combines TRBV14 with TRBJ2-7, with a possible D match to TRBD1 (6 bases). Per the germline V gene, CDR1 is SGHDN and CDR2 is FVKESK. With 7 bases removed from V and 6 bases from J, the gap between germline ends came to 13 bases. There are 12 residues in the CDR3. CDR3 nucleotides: TGTGCCAGCAAGGGGGTGGTTGGCGAGCAGTACGTC. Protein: CASKGVVGEQYV.

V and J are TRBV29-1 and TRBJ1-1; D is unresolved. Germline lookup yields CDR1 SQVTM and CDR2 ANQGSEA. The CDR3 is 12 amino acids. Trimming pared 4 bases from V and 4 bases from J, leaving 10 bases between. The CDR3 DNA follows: TGCAGCGTTGGAACATACAGCACTGAAGCTTTCTTT. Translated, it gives CSVGTYSTEAFF.

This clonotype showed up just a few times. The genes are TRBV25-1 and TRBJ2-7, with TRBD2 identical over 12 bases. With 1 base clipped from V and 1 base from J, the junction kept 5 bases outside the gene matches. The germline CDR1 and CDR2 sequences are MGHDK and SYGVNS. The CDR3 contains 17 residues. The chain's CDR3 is CASSEWLAGGQSYEQYF. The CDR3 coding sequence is TGTGCCAGCAGTGAATGGCTAGCGGGGGGGCAATCCTACGAGCAGTACTTC.

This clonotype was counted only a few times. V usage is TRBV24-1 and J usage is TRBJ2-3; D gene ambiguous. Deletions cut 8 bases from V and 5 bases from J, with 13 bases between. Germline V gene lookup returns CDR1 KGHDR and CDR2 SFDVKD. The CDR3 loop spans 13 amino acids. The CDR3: CATTLGPQDTQYF. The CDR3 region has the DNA TGTGCCACCACTTTGGGCCCTCAAGATACGCAGTATTTT.

CDR3 nucleotides: TGCGCCAGCAGCCAAGATCCCGGGGATACGCAGTATTTT. It codes for CASSQDPGDTQYF. The V and J genes are TRBV4-1 and TRBJ2-3; no firm D call. In germline, CDR1 is MGHRA, CDR2 YSYEKL. V lost 0 bases and J 6 bases, leaving 7 bases between the germline ends. The CDR3 spans 13 residues.

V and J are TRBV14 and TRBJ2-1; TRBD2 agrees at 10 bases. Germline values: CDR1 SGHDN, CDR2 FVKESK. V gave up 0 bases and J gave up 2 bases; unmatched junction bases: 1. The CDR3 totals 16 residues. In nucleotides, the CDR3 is TGTGCCAGCAGCCAAGAACTAGCGGGGACCTACAATGAGCAGTTCTTC. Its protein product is CASSQELAGTYNEQFF.

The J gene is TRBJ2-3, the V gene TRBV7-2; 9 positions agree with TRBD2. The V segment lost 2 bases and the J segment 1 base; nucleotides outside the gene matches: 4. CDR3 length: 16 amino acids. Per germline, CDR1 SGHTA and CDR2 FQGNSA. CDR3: CASSLPRGGGTDTQYF. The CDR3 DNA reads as TGTGCCAGCAGCTTACCCCGCGGGGGGGGCACAGATACGCAGTATTTT.

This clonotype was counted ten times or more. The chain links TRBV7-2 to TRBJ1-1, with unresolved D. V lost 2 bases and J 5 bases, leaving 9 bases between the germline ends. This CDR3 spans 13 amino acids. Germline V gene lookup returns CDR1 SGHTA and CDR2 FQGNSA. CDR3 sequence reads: CASSLFIRTEAFF. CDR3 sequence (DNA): TGTGCCAGCAGCTTATTCATTAGAACTGAAGCTTTCTTT. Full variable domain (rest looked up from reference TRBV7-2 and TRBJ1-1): GAGVSQSPSNKVTEKGKDVELRCDPISGHTALYWYRQSLGQGLEFLIYFQGNSAPDKSGLPSDRFSAERTGGSVSTLTIQRTQQEDSAVYLCASSLFIRTEAFFGQGTRLTVV.

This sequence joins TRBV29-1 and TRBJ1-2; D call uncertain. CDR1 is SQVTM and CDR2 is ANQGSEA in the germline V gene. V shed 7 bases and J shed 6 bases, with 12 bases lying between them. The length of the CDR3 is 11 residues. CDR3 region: CSAPSGNGYTF. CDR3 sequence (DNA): TGCAGCGCCCCATCGGGGAATGGCTACACCTTC.

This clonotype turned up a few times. Here the CDR3 reads CASSYALTGDDGYTF. In DNA, the CDR3 is TGCGCCAGCAGTTACGCGTTGACAGGGGACGACGGCTACACCTTC. The chain has TRBV5-1 and TRBJ1-2; TRBD1 aligns across 8 bases. CDR1 and CDR2 from the germline V gene are SGHRS and YFSETQ. The CDR3 is 15 residues long. V lost 5 bases and J lost 8; bases outside the gene matches: 14.

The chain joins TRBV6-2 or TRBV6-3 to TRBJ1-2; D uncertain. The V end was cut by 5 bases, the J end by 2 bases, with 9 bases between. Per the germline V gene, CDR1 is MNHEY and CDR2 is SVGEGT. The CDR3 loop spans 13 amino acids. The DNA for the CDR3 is TGTGCCAGCAGTAAGGACGGAAACTATGGCTACACCTTC. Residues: CASSKDGNYGYTF.